What follows are 14 T cell receptor beta chains derived from one specimen sequenced in a study of shared clonotypes between healthy human individuals (TCRdb year 2020). The library was obtained by the immunoSEQ multiplex PCR assay. TCRdb took over this immuneACCESS table, retaining in-frame rearrangements with V and J assigned. Such tables are incomplete; in checked studies, under half of the missing clones stem from an unresolved V gene, and the remainder is unexplained. For this sample the table gives 2 million to 3 million clones, of which more than 80% were detected only once. The biggest ten clones account for 0.11% to 0.15% of the sample. The sample consisted of naive CD4+ T cells sorted from blood. The sample's cell subset or site label, in plain terms: CD45RA+ positively selected. The source is a young man in good health.

This CDR3 reads CASSVGSLFSNTGELFF. The DNA for the CDR3 is TGTGCCAGCAGCGTAGGGTCCCTGTTCTCTAACACCGGGGAGCTGTTTTTT. The chain links TRBV9 to TRBJ2-2; D call uncertain. This CDR3 region has 17 residues. V lost 0 bases to trimming and J lost 2 bases, with 14 bases between them. Germline assignment: CDR1 SGDLS and CDR2 YYNGEE.

V is TRBV15 and J is TRBJ2-1; the match to TRBD2 covers 14 bases. Germline V gives CDR1 LNHNV, CDR2 YYDKDF (reference sequence). This CDR3 is 15 amino acids long. Trimming at V came to 6 bases and at J to 7 bases, leaving 5 bases not matched to a gene. DNA of the CDR3: TGTGCCACCAGGCCGGGACTAGCGGGGGTTAATGAGCAGTTCTTC. This codes for CATRPGLAGVNEQFF.

The chain recombines TRBV28 with TRBJ1-1; the match to TRBD1 covers 7 bases. The germline V gene has CDR1 MDHEN and CDR2 SYDVKM. Trimming removed 6 bases from V and 4 bases from J; junction bases left unmatched: 11. The CDR3 length is 15 residues. The CDR3 coding sequence is TGTGCCAGCAGCCAGCATCGACAGGGAGGCACTGAAGCTTTCTTT. This translates into CASSQHRQGGTEAFF.

This clone was seen only once. This chain's CDR3 is CASSYSRVWSSYEQYF. Written as DNA, the CDR3 is TGTGCCAGCAGTTACTCGAGGGTCTGGAGCTCCTACGAGCAGTACTTC. The chain couples TRBV6-5 to TRBJ2-7, with a weak D call TRBD2 (5 bases). This CDR3 is 16 amino acids long. The V end lost 0 bases, the J end lost 0 bases, and 12 bases lay between the germline ends. Germline V CDR1 and CDR2: MNHEY, SVGAGI.

The rearrangement links TRBV19 to TRBJ2-1; D is unresolved. V lost 3 bases, J lost 8 bases, and 11 bases lay in between. From germline, CDR1 is LNHDA and CDR2 SQIVND (reference sequence). The CDR3 covers 13 residues. Here the CDR3 reads CASSILNVDEQFF. In DNA, the CDR3 is TGTGCCAGTAGTATTCTTAATGTCGATGAGCAGTTCTTC.

V usage is TRBV5-1 and J usage is TRBJ1-2; 10 bases are a match to TRBD1. The germline V gene has CDR1 SGHRS and CDR2 YFSETQ. V shed 4 bases and J 4 bases; nucleotides not matched to a gene: 10. The CDR3 extends over 16 amino acids. The CDR3 nucleotides read TGCGCCAGCAGCATTACCGGGACAGGGGCACCCTATGGCTACACCTTC. The encoded protein is CASSITGTGAPYGYTF.

V gene TRBV10-3 combines with J gene TRBJ2-2, with 8 positions matching TRBD1. The J segment lost 2 bases and the V segment lost 7 bases, leaving 3 bases of the junction unmatched. In germline, CDR1 is ENHRY, CDR2 SYGVKD. This CDR3 region has 14 residues. In DNA form, the CDR3 reads TGTGCCATCAATCCAGGGGGCAACACCGGGGAGCTGTTTTTT. It translates to CAINPGGNTGELFF.

This chain links TRBV30 with TRBJ2-1; no reliable D call. Germline V gives CDR1 GTSNPN, CDR2 SVGIG (reference sequence). This CDR3 comprises 11 residues. Trimming removed 3 bases at V and 8 bases at J, with 8 bases between. The CDR3 here is CAWRGDHEQFF. Written as DNA, the CDR3 is TGTGCCTGGAGAGGAGACCATGAGCAGTTCTTC.

CDR3 nucleotide sequence: TGCGCCAGCAGCTTGTCTCCGGGGGGGCCTTACAATGAGCAGTTCTTC. Amino acids: CASSLSPGGPYNEQFF. The rearrangement uses TRBV5-1 and TRBJ2-1; 8 positions agree with TRBD2. This CDR3 is 16 amino acids long. Germline V gives CDR1 SGHRS, CDR2 YFSETQ. V gave up 1 base and J gave up 4 bases; unmatched junction bases: 7.

The chain's CDR3 is CAWNLQGASGRSEEQFF. Here the CDR3 DNA reads TGTGCCTGGAACTTACAGGGGGCTAGCGGGCGATCGGAGGAGCAGTTCTTC. The rearrangement joins TRBV30 to TRBJ2-1, with D possibly TRBD1 on 9 matching bases. The CDR3 length is 17 residues. The germline V and J ends were trimmed by 4 bases and 10 bases, with 29 bases remaining between them. CDR1 is GTSNPN, CDR2 SVGIG, per germline (reference sequence).

This clone has just one count. This chain connects TRBV5-1 to TRBJ2-7, with 10 positions matching TRBD1. CDR1 and CDR2 from the germline V gene are SGHRS and YFSETQ. J lost 5 bases, V lost 4 bases, and 6 bases had no gene match. CDR3 length: 14 residues. CDR3 in DNA: TGCGCCAGCAGCCACAGGGACAGGGGACACGAGCAGTACTTC. This gives the protein CASSHRDRGHEQYF.

V and J are TRBV2 and TRBJ2-3; TRBD2 matches 14 bases. The junction had 12 bases not matched to a gene; V was cut back by 6 bases and J by 10 bases. Germline V gives CDR1 SNHLY, CDR2 FYNNEI. The CDR3 has 16 residues. The CDR3 loop is CASRHPTSGRAGPQYF. The CDR3 DNA reads TGTGCCAGCAGACACCCGACTAGCGGGAGGGCCGGCCCGCAGTATTTT.

The rearrangement links TRBV2 to TRBJ2-7; 9 nucleotides align to TRBD1. CDR3 length: 14 residues. With 9 bases clipped from V and 5 bases from J, the junction kept 11 bases outside the gene matches. Germline V CDR1 and CDR2: SNHLY, FYNNEI. The CDR3 DNA reads as TGTGCCAGGTCCCTACAGGGGGCACCCAACGAGCAGTACTTC. This translates into CARSLQGAPNEQYF.

J is TRBJ1-1 and V is TRBV6-5; D not resolved. V was clipped by 4 bases and J by 7 bases, with 10 bases between them. CDR3 length: 12 residues. Germline V CDR1 and CDR2: MNHEY, SVGAGI. The CDR3 bases are TGTGCCAGCAGTTCGGGTGCGGTTGAAGCTTTCTTT. This codes for CASSSGAVEAFF.